This TCR beta chain appears in the sequencing data of a study of cytomegalovirus exposure and HLA in healthy donors (dated by TCRdb to about 2017). Context from the whole study: An earlier analysis of some 500 of the donors reported 250 to 350 Gb of sequence data and 120 million or so unique TCR beta sequences from approximately 180 million T cells. To predict cytomegalovirus infection status, the study combined high-throughput TCR immunosequencing, statistical association of individual TCRs with disease status, and machine learning. Using immunosequencing, the study profiled T cell repertoires from roughly 650 subjects and related those repertoires to cytomegalovirus serostatus. Among over 350 genotyped donors of the cohort, an average of roughly 240,000 unique TCR beta nucleotide sequences were sequenced per donor, around 20% of them non-productive. Every discovery cohort repertoire had been produced on one sequencing platform. The study aimed to test whether cataloging public T cell receptors could reveal signatures of past pathogen exposure. The genetic ancestry cluster associated with self-reported Caucasian donors included 81% of the 300 to 400 genotyped donors. A later genetic analysis took genome-wide SNP genotypes for about 55% of the 666 donors and used that subset as a discovery cohort. Typing coverage differed by locus: A, B, C, DRB1 and DQB1 were typed in roughly 629-630 donors, DQA1 in about 560, DPA1 in around 600, and DPB1 in just under 490. An earlier analysis of some 500 of the donors used high-throughput TCR beta sequencing to judge whether each TCR beta V gene segment behaved as functional or pseudogenic. Class I and class II HLA loci were covered by the typing at four-digit resolution. Alongside the repertoire data, information on donor age, sex, ethnicity and CMV serostatus was compiled. An early release that covered fewer than 800 HLA-typed donors contained around 330 gigabases of sequencing data and some 87 million unique TCR sequences. The later analysis used no new phenotypic data to find candidate immune exposures, relying instead on TCR beta sequences and their occurrence across donors. A later analysis re-examined previously published TCR beta repertoires from just over 650 donors and added high-resolution HLA genotyping to investigate patterns of TCR occurrence. Along with the roughly 670-subject first cohort, a separate validation cohort of some 130 different subjects was used. Roughly 5 DR-DQ haplotypes were handled as single units for association and clustering, since linkage in the cohort was strong.

Receptor amplification or capture employed the immunoSEQ multiplex PCR assay. The multiplex PCR relied on a mix of 60 forward primers for TCR Vbeta segments and 13 reverse primers for TCR Jbeta segments. A multiplex PCR assay on genomic DNA amplified the CDR3 region of rearranged TCR beta genes. On the Illumina HiSeq System, the amplified TCR beta libraries were sequenced as 87-base-pair reads. The original methods were these. Across the roughly 700 repertoires, a later analysis counted 78 million or so unique TCR beta chains, around 11 million of which were shared by at least two donors. A nearest-neighbor algorithm error-corrected the raw reads and collapsed the reads into unique sequences, merging closely related sequences to remove PCR and sequencing errors. To assign V, D and J gene segments, CDR3 sequences were aligned to IMGT reference sequences. For a sequence to be retained, at least a six-nucleotide match to both a V gene segment and a J gene segment was required. Rearrangements were classified as productive when the CDR3 lacked stop codons and remained in frame with V and J, and all other rearrangements were classified as non-productive. Following IMGT convention, CDR3 was defined as the stretch from the second conserved V-encoded cysteine up to the conserved J-encoded phenylalanine. In an earlier analysis of just under 600 of the donors, sequences lacking an unambiguous match to a single V gene segment were excluded. In an earlier analysis of 500 to 750 of the donors, V segments were called functional above 56.7% productive rearrangements and were called segregating when the between-donor standard deviation exceeded 5%. A statistical classification framework was developed to diagnose cytomegalovirus status using the catalog of TCR beta chain sequences. V and J gene assignment, in a later analysis, came from comparing TCR nucleotide sequences with IMGT/GENE-DB human TR gene sequences. A later analysis assigned CDR3 sequences and most-parsimonious VDJ recombination scenarios with the TCRdist pipeline. In a later analysis, each TCR beta chain was defined by its CDR3 amino acid sequence together with its V-gene family, and reads without a unique V-gene family were excluded. To address suspected cross-contamination and a sequencing artifact, a later analysis removed 592 highly shared, low-generation-probability nucleotide sequences. In a later analysis, a clonal expansion index was calculated for each public chain from normalized within-repertoire ranks of inferred template counts. Generation probabilities in a later analysis came from a VDJ recombination model fitted to out-of-frame rearrangements, and those results were checked against IGoR. In a later analysis, TCR-TCR, TCR-HLA and TCR-CMV co-occurrence was scored with hypergeometric tests, and a repertoire-size bias correction was applied to TCR pairs. A later analysis estimated false discovery rates by permuting HLA or CMV assignments 20 times. In a later analysis, co-occurring TCRs were grouped using DBSCAN, with TCRdist sequence similarity added in when clustering inside HLA-allele-positive subsets. Co-occurrence clustering excluded repertoires with fewer than 30,000 or more than 120,000 public chains, plus five with anomalous nucleotide sharing. The source is immuneACCESS, and TCRdb retained only in-frame sequences with V and J called. Part of the clones is not carried over; for the studies checked, unresolved V genes explain less than half of this, and the remainder is unexplained. V and J calls and clone size are those listed in that table; D and trimming were worked out from the DNA. The sample yields around 98,000 clones; about 81% were counted once. Approximately 1.3% of the sample is in the top ten clones.

Sequences MRHNA (CDR1) and SNTAGT (CDR2) are obtained from the germline V gene. Spanning cysteine to phenylalanine, the CDR3 consists of 16 amino acids. CDR3 DNA is the only sequence kept; it has 48 bases, read in frame from the first base. The germline V end is reduced by 0 bases and the J end by 8 bases; junction bases left unmatched: 10. Here is what the overall study found, with its caveats: The cohort was sequenced for TCR beta chains only, and without alpha or paired-chain data the features that could be detected were limited. In a later genetic analysis, a missense DCLRE1C variant was associated with V-gene and J-gene trimming of TCR beta chains, and the association was replicated in an independent cohort. The study listed 150 to 200 TCR beta chains as associated with cytomegalovirus. In a later analysis, HLA-associated TCR beta chains showed more clonal expansion and lower generation probabilities than non-associated chains that were equally common. Because counts were too low, roughly 17 rarely observed V segments, including chromosome 9 orphons, were left out of the earlier analysis of 587 of the donors. A later genetic analysis reported fewer N-insertions in productive TCRs among donors in an Asian-associated ancestry cluster than the roughly 720-donor mean. A later analysis found that most CMV-associated TCR beta chains appeared HLA-restricted, with HLA associations seemingly driven largely by CMV exposure. Because some donors lacked HLA typing at each locus, the association tests relied only on the typed subset. In an earlier analysis of around 600 of the donors, most TCR beta V segments appeared in productive rearrangements about 87% or about 30% of the time, broadly matching IMGT annotations. The only immune exposure information available for the cohort was CMV serostatus. Because the 87-base-pair reads could not distinguish some IMGT-functional V segments, including TRBV6-2 and TRBV6-3, those segments were excluded. A group of highly shared sequence variants was considered likely to be a technical artifact of the sequencing pipeline. When HLA alleles, especially DR and DQ, strongly co-occurred, TCR associations were difficult to assign to individual alleles. Cytomegalovirus status was reported to be diagnosed by the classifier with high specificity and sensitivity in both the original and validation cohorts. Several of the top co-occurrence clusters appeared to be linked to parvovirus B19, influenza, CMV and Epstein-Barr virus, according to a later analysis. In a later analysis, the rate of TCR association differed among HLA loci, with DRB1 alleles having the most associated TCRs and HLA-C alleles having the fewest. According to the authors, the approach could potentially be generalized to other disease states and immunological phenotypes. A further reported finding was that TCR beta sequences accurately predicted the HLA-A and HLA-B alleles for most subjects in the first cohort. At a false discovery rate of 0.05, a later analysis linked about 17,000 TCR beta sequences to specific HLA alleles. Most TCR sequences were seen in very few donors, while some public TCRs were found in many individuals. A few of the identified cytomegalovirus-associated TCR beta chains were confirmed in vitro to be specific for cytomegalovirus antigens. Correlated functional status among segregating V segments might reflect linkage disequilibrium, but an unknown experimental factor could not be ruled out. Sequencing depth was assumed to be roughly uniform across donors in the presence/absence analyses, though that assumption may not hold.

The cohort consisted of hundreds of healthy bone marrow donors. At the time of sampling, all cohort members were nominally healthy, though unrecorded immune exposures were likely present. The donor tested CMV seronegative and was one of the 352 seronegative cohort members. Every donor gave a peripheral blood sample, and the peripheral blood mononuclear cells from that sample were used for TCR beta sequencing. The Qiagen DNeasy Blood Extraction Kit was used to extract genomic DNA from the blood cell samples. The sample holds a few counts of this clone. Its antigen is currently not known. There are no base qualities to consult, and no much larger clone falls within one base.

The TCR was taken from a man in his forties in good health and CMV-seronegative. The chain is assembled from TRBV6-4 and TRBJ2-1; 7 bases in the middle match TRBD2. Material: PBMCs. CDR3 loop: CASSDSSSGKADEQFF. DNA sequence: TGTGCCAGCAGTGACTCGTCTAGCGGAAAAGCCGATGAGCAGTTCTTC.